The subject of this entry is one T cell receptor beta chain. Its cognate antigen is unknown. Libraries were prepared by immunoSEQ multiplex PCR; TCRdb keeps only in-frame clonotypes and omits some of them. This table has more than 4,000 clones, 66% appearing once. These data are taken from a study of CD8 T cell repertoires and HIV-1 epitope variants. Study background: Controls were a CMV, EBV and flu peptide pool, Ebola AY9 negative control, and no-peptide well.

Per germline, CDR1 SNHLY and CDR2 FYNNEI. Trimming removed 3 bases from V and 0 bases from J; junction bases left unmatched: 7. The CDR3 sequence is 18 residues long. Findings and caveats of the study: The TAALDMSHF plasma variant had no responses, unlike KF9 (roughly 5 clonotypes) and HW9 (one).

The J gene is TRBJ2-7, the V gene TRBV2; 14 bases align to TRBD2. The sequence was obtained from a male donor with HIV. The specimen was cultured CD8+ T cells derived from PBMCs. The CDR3 loop is CASSDSGTSGGISYEQYF. For the CDR3, the DNA is TGTGCCAGCAGTGATAGTGGGACTAGCGGGGGCATCTCCTACGAGCAGTACTTC.